Below are 10 T cell receptor beta chains sequenced from a single sample in a study of cytomegalovirus exposure and HLA in healthy donors (dated by TCRdb to about 2017). Libraries were made using the immunoSEQ multiplex PCR assay. For the multiplex PCR, a mixture combining 60 forward primers for TCR Vbeta segments and 13 reverse primers for TCR Jbeta segments was used. The clones in this table, taken by TCRdb from immuneACCESS, are in-frame only. Not every clone is retained; where verified, under half of the shortfall comes from an unresolved V gene, and the cause of the rest is unknown. Within this sample are approximately 90,000 clones, with over 70% of them counted one time only. The top ten constitute about 1.9% of the sample. Sequencing was carried out using PBMCs. The receptors stem from a boy younger than 18 in good health and CMV-seronegative.

V and J are TRBV30 and TRBJ2-5; D remains unclear. The length of the CDR3 is 15 residues. The germline CDR1 and CDR2 sequences are GTSNPN and SVGIG (reference sequence). The ends were cut back, 4 bases at V and 2 bases at J, with 17 bases in the middle. CDR3 DNA: TGTGCCTGGACCCCAAACACAGCCTTACAAGAGACCCAGTACTTC. Protein: CAWTPNTALQETQYF. The whole variable domain, filled in from reference TRBV30 and TRBJ2-5, reads SQTIHQWPATLVQPVGSPLSLECTVEGTSNPNLYWYRQAAGRGLQLLFYSVGIGQISSEVPQNLSASRPQDRQFILSSKKLLLSDSGFYLCAWTPNTALQETQYFGPGTRLLVL.

This chain joins TRBV28 and TRBJ1-5; D is possibly TRBD1 (6 bases). V dropped 5 bases and J dropped 2 bases, with 10 bases sitting between them. Per the germline V gene, CDR1 is MDHEN and CDR2 is SYDVKM. This CDR3 comprises 14 residues. CDR3 amino acids: CASSEYRGNQPQHF. The CDR3 bases are TGTGCCAGCAGTGAATACAGGGGCAATCAGCCCCAGCATTTT.

A word on this clone: The germline gene is not matched at one end of the junction; a read error may be the cause. The V gene is TRBV7-8, the J gene TRBJ1-5; 9 bases fit TRBD1. This CDR3 region has 15 residues. Germline assignment: CDR1 SGHVS and CDR2 FQNEAQ. The CDR3 reads CASSVATGGAQPQHF. CDR3 bases: TGTGCCAGCAGCGTAGCGACAGGGGGGGCTCAGCCCCAGCATTTT.

The V and J genes are TRBV30 and TRBJ1-5; TRBD1 might be the D (5 bases). The CDR3 runs 14 residues. Between the trimmed V and J ends, which lost 0 bases and 2 bases, there was a span of 8 bases. CDR1 GTSNPN and CDR2 SVGIG come from the germline V gene (reference sequence). The CDR3: CAWSVSRGNQPQHF. CDR3 nucleotides: TGTGCCTGGAGTGTAAGCAGGGGCAATCAGCCCCAGCATTTT. The whole variable domain, filled in from reference TRBV30 and TRBJ1-5, reads SQTIHQWPATLVQPVGSPLSLECTVEGTSNPNLYWYRQAAGRGLQLLFYSVGIGQISSEVPQNLSASRPQDRQFILSSKKLLLSDSGFYLCAWSVSRGNQPQHFGDGTRLSIL.

This chain connects TRBV9 to TRBJ1-1, with D perhaps matching TRBD1 (6 bases). CDR1 and CDR2 (germline): SGDLS, YYNGEE. The CDR3 loop spans 13 amino acids. V lost 3 bases and J 1 base, leaving 7 bases between the germline ends. CDR3 DNA sequence: TGTGCCAGCAGCGGACAGGAGAACACTGAAGCTTTCTTT. It is translated as CASSGQENTEAFF. The whole variable domain, remainder taken from reference TRBV9 and TRBJ1-1, is DSGVTQTPKHLITATGQRVTLRCSPRSGDLSVYWYQQSLDQGLQFLIQYYNGEERAKGNILERFSAQQFPDLHSELNLSSLELGDSALYFCASSGQENTEAFFGQGTRLTVV.

J is TRBJ2-1 and V is TRBV19; perhaps TRBD1 as D (6 bases). The CDR3 runs to 13 residues. Trimming took off 8 bases at V and 3 bases at J, with 11 bases between the two ends. CDR1 LNHDA and CDR2 SQIVND come from the germline V gene (reference sequence). CDR3 nucleotide sequence: TGTGCCAGTGCCGGACAGAACTACAATGAGCAGTTCTTC. It encodes CASAGQNYNEQFF.

The chain recombines TRBV6-5 with TRBJ2-6; D possibly corresponds to TRBD1 (6 bases). CDR1 MNHEY and CDR2 SVGAGI come from the germline V gene. The CDR3 has 15 residues. The V gene lost 4 bases and the J gene lost 0 bases, with 7 bases spanning the gap. The DNA of the CDR3 is TGTGCCAGCAGTTTGGACAGCTCTGGGGCCAACGTCCTGACTTTC. Its protein is CASSLDSSGANVLTF.

The chain uses TRBV6-5 and TRBJ1-3; perhaps TRBD1 as D (5 bases). The CDR3 is 16 amino acids. Per the germline V gene, CDR1 is MNHEY and CDR2 is SVGAGI. V shed 0 bases and J shed 4 bases, with 13 bases lying between them. The CDR3, as DNA: TGTGCCAGCAGTTACTCGGGCGGGGGAGACGGAAACACCATATATTTT. This codes for CASSYSGGGDGNTIYF.

The chain employs TRBV18 and TRBJ2-1, with 8 bases aligning to TRBD2. CDR1 and CDR2 from the germline V gene are KGHSH and LQKENI. The trim removed 3 bases at V and 0 bases at J, leaving 4 bases unmatched. The CDR3 has 16 residues. CDR3: CASSPISGTSYNEQFF. CDR3 bases: TGTGCCAGCTCACCCATTAGCGGGACCTCCTACAATGAGCAGTTCTTC.

V and J are TRBV7-6 and TRBJ2-3, with no clear D. Germline V gives CDR1 SGHVS, CDR2 FNYEAQ. The V and J ends lost 3 bases and 4 bases respectively, with 11 bases between them. The CDR3 runs to 14 residues. The CDR3 sequence is CASSLGRGPDTQYF. The CDR3 nucleotides read TGTGCCAGCAGCTTGGGTCGAGGTCCAGATACGCAGTATTTT.